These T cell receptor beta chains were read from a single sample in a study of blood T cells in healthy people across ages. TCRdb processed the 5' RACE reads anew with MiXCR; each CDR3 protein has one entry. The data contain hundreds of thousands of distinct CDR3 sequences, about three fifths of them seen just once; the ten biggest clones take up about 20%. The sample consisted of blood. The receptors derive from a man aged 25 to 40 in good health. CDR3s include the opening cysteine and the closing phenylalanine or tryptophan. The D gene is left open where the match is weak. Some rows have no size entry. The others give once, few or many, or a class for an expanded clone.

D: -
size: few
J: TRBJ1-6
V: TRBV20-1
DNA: TGCAGTGCTCGCCCCGGCGGGGTTAATTCACCCCTCCACTTT
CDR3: CSARPGGVNSPLHF

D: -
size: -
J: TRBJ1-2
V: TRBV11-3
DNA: TGTGCCAGCAGCTTAGCCGAAGGGGCCTCTGACTATGGCTACACCTTC
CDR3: CASSLAEGASDYGYTF

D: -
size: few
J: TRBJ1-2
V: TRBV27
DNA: TGTGCCAGCAGGGCATTCGGGGGCTACACCTTC
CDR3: CASRAFGGYTF

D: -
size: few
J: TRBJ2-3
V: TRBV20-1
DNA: TGCAGTGCTAGAGTCGGGGGCAGGGAAGGAAGAGATACGCAGTATTTT
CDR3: CSARVGGREGRDTQYF

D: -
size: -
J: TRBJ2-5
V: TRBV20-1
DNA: TGCAGTGCTAGAGATGTTGGACAGACCCAGTACTTC
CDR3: CSARDVGQTQYF

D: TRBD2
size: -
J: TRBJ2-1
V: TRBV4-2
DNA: TGTGCCAGCAGCCAAGTCCTAGCGGATGACAATGAGCAGTTCTTC
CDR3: CASSQVLADDNEQFF

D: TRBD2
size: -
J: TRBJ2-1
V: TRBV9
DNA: TGTGCCAGCAGCGTAGGGACTAGCGCTTACAATGAGCAGTTCTTC
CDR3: CASSVGTSAYNEQFF

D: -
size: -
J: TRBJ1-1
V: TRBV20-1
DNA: TGCAGTGCTTGGATCCAGGGAGGGAACACTGAAGCTTTCTTT
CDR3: CSAWIQGGNTEAFF

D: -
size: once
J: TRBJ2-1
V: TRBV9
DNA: TGTGCCAGCAGCGTAGCCACCACAGCCCCGTTCAATGAGCAGTTCTTC
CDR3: CASSVATTAPFNEQFF

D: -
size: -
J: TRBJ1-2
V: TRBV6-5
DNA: TGTGCCAGCAGTTACGGGCGGGCTGATGGCTACACCTTC
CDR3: CASSYGRADGYTF

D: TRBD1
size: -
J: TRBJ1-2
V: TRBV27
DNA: TGTGCCAGCAGTCTAAAGGGGACCGGGACAGGGTCTTTAGGCTACACCTTC
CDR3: CASSLKGTGTGSLGYTF

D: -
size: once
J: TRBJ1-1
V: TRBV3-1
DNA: TGTGCCAGCAGCCAAGATAAAGGGTTGGACACTGAAGCTTTCTTT
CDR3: CASSQDKGLDTEAFF

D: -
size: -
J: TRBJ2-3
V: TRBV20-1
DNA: TGCAGTGCTATCCCCGGGACCACAGATACGCAGTATTTT
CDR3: CSAIPGTTDTQYF

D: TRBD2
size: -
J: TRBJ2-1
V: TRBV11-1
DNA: TGTGCCAGCAGCATCGGGACTACCGAGTACAATGAGCAGTTCTTC
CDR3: CASSIGTTEYNEQFF

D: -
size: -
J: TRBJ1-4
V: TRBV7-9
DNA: TGTGCCAGCGCCTCGACTAATGAAAAACTGTTCTTT
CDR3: CASASTNEKLFF

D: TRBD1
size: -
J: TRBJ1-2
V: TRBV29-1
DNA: TGCAGCGTCCGGGACAGTAATAACTATGGCTACACCTTC
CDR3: CSVRDSNNYGYTF

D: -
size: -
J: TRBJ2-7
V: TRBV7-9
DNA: TGTGCCAGCAGCTTAGCGAGTACGGGTCAACCCTACGAGCAGTACTTC
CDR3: CASSLASTGQPYEQYF

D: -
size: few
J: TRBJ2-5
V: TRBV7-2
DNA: TGTGCCAGCACCCCAATATGGAACATTCATAACGGGCAAGAGACCCAGTACTTC
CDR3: CASTPIWNIHNGQETQYF

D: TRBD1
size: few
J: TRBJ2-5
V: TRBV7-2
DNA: TGTGCCAGCAGCTTAAGATTTATGGGGACAGGGTTGGAGACCCAGTACTTC
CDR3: CASSLRFMGTGLETQYF

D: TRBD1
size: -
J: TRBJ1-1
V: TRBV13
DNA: TGTGCCAGCAGCAACAGACAGGGCAACACTGAAGCTTTCTTT
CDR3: CASSNRQGNTEAFF

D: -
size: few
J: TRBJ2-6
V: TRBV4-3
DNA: TGCGCCAGCAGCCAAGAGTGGACTGGCTCTGGGGCCAACGTCCTGACTTTC
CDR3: CASSQEWTGSGANVLTF

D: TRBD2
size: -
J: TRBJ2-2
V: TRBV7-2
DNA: TGTGCCAGCAGTCAGATAGCGGGAGTGGGTTCCGGGGAGCTGTTTTTT
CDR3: CASSQIAGVGSGELFF

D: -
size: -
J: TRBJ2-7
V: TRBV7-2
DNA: TGTGCCAGCAGCTTGGGACGGACCTTCTCCTACGAGCAGTACTTC
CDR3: CASSLGRTFSYEQYF

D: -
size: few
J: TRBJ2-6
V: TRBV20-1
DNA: TGCAGTGCTTCAACTGGGGCCAACGTCCTGACTTTC
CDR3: CSASTGANVLTF

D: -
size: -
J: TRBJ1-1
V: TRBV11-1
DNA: TGTGCCAGCAGCCTCGGACTCATTTCTGAAGCTTTCTTT
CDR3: CASSLGLISEAFF

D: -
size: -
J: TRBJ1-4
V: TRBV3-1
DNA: TGTGCCAGCAGCCCGTCAGCCAGGGAAAAACTGTTTTTT
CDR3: CASSPSAREKLFF

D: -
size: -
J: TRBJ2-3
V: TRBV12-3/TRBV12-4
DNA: TGTGCCAGCAGTTCGGGGGATACAGCTAGCGCAGATACGCAGTATTTT
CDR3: CASSSGDTASADTQYF

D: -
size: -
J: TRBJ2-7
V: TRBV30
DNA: TGTGCCTGGACTCCAGGGCTGGGCGGAGAAGAGTCCCAGTACTTC
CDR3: CAWTPGLGGEESQYF

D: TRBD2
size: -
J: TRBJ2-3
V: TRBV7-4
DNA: TGTGCCAGCAGCACCATAGCGGGGGGGGACACAGATACGCAGTATTTT
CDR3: CASSTIAGGDTDTQYF

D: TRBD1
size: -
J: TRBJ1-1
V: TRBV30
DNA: TGTGCCTGGAGTGAGGGACAGGGGAACACTGAAGCTTTCTTT
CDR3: CAWSEGQGNTEAFF

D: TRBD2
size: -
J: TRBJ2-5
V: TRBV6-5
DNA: TGTGCCAGCAGTTACTCCCACGCGGGGGAAGAGACCCAGTACTTC
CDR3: CASSYSHAGEETQYF

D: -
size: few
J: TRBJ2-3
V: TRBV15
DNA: TGTGCCACCAGCAGAGATCTGACCACAGATACGCAGTATTTT
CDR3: CATSRDLTTDTQYF

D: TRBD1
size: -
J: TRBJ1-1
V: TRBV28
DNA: TGTGCCAGCAGTATACGACAGGGGAACACTGAAGCTTTCTTT
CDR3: CASSIRQGNTEAFF

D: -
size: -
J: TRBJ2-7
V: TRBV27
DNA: TGTGCCAGCATTTTGACGGGTTACGAGCAGTACTTC
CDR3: CASILTGYEQYF

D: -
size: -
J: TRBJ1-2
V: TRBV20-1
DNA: TGCAGTGCTAGGCCCGAAGACGGAACCTATGGCTACACCTTC
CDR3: CSARPEDGTYGYTF

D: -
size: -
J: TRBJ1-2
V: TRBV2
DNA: TGTGCCAGCAGTCGGACGGGGCCGGGCGGCTACACCTTC
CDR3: CASSRTGPGGYTF

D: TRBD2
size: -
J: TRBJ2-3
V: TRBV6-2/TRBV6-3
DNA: TGTGCCAGCAGTTACGTGGCGGGGGTCACAGATACGCAGTATTTT
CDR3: CASSYVAGVTDTQYF

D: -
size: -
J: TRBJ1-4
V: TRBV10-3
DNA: TGTGCCATCAGTGACCCCAGGGGAGATTATGAAAAACTGTTTTTT
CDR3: CAISDPRGDYEKLFF

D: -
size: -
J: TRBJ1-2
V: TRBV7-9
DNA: TGTGCCAGCAGCTTAGAGAGGCAGGAAATCTATGGCTACACCTTC
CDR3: CASSLERQEIYGYTF

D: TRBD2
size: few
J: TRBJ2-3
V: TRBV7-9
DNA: TGTGCCAGCGCCCCAGGACTAGCGGTCACAGATACGCAGTATTTT
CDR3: CASAPGLAVTDTQYF